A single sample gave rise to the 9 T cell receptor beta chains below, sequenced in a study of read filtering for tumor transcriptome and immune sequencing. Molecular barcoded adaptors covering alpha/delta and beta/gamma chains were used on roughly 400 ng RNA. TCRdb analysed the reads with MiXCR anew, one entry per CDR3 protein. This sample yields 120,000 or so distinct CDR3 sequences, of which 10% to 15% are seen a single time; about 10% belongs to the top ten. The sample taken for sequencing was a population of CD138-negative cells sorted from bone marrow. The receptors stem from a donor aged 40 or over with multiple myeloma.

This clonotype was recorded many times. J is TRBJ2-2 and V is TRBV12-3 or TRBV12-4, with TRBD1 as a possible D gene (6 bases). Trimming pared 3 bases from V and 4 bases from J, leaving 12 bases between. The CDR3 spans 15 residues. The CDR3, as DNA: TGTGCCAGCAGTTTTGGGGGCGCCGTCACCGGGGAGCTGTTTTTT. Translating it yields CASSFGGAVTGELFF.

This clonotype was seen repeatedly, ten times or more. CDR3 sequence reads: CASSRGTNEKLFF. Written as DNA, the CDR3 is TGTGCCAGCAGCCGGGGGACTAATGAAAAACTGTTTTTT. V gene TRBV7-9 combines with J gene TRBJ1-4; a weak D match, TRBD1 (5 bases). The CDR3 sequence is 13 residues long. The germline CDR1 and CDR2 sequences are SEHNR and FQNEAQ (reference sequence). V shed 5 bases and J shed 2 bases, with 6 bases lying between them.

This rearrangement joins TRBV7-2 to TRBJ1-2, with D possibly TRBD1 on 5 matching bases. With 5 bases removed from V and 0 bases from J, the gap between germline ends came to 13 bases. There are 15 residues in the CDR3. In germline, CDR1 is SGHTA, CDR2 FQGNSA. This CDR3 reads CASSSGVRANYGYTF. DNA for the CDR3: TGTGCCAGCAGCAGCGGGGTCAGGGCTAACTATGGCTACACCTTC.

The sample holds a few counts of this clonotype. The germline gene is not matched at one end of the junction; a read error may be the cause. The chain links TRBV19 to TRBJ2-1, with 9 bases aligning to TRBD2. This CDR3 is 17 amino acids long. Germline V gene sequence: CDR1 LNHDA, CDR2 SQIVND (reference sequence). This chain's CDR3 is CASSIKAGGPLYNVQFF. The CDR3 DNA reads TGTGCCAGTAGTATAAAGGCGGGAGGGCCGTTATACAATGTGCAGTTCTTC.

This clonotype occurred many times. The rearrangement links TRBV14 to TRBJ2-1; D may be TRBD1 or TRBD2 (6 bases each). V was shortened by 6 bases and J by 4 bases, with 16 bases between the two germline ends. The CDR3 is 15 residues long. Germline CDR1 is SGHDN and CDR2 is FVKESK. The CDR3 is CASRRDGTPYNEQFF. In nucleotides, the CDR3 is TGTGCCAGCAGGCGGGACGGGACACCTTACAATGAGCAGTTCTTC.

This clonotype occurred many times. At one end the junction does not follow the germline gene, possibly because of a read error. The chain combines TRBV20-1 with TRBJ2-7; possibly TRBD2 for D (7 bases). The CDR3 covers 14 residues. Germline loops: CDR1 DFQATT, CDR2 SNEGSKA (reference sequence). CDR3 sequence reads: CSAPGGTNSHEQYF. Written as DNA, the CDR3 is TGCAGTGCTCCCGGGGGGACAAACTCCCACGAGCAGTACTTC.

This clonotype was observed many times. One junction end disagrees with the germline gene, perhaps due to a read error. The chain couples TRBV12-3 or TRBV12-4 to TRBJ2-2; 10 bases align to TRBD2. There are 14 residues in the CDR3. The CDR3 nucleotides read TGTGCCAGCAGTCTAGCGGGAGACACCGGGGAGCTGTTTTTT. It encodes CASSLAGDTGELFF.

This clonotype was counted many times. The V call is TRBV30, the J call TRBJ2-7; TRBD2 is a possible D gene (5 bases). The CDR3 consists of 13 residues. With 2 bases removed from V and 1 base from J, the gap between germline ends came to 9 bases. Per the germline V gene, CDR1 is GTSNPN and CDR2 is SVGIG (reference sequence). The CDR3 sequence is CAWSQRTSYEQYF. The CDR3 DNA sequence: TGTGCCTGGAGTCAGAGGACTTCCTACGAGCAGTACTTC.

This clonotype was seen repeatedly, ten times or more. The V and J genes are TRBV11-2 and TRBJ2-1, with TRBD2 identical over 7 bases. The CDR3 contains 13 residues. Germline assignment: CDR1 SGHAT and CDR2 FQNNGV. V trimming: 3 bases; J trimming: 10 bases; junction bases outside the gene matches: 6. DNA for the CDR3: TGTGCCAGCAGCTTCCAAGCGGGAACCGAGCAGTTCTTC. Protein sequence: CASSFQAGTEQFF.